Listed below are T cell receptor beta chains from one sample, sequenced in a study of T-cell memory formation after mild COVID-19. TCRdb reanalysed the 5' RACE reads using MiXCR and keeps one entry per CDR3 protein. The sample includes roughly 240,000 distinct CDR3 sequences, about 17% of them seen just once. Sequencing used PBMCs or a T cell subset sorted from them (not recorded which). Receptor source: a man aged 18 to 30 who had mild COVID-19 (a few samples of this study predate the infection). Cell type and time point are not known. Both conserved end residues are part of each CDR3. Fields, in order: J gene, V gene, CDR3 length, clone size, D gene, CDR3 protein, CDR3 DNA. The D gene is left open where the match is weak. Not all rows give a size; the values are once, few, many and, for expanded clones, a class.

J gene: TRBJ2-7; V gene: TRBV10-3; CDR3 length: 13; clone size: few; D gene: TRBD1; CDR3 protein: CAISEQGVYEQYF; CDR3 DNA: TGTGCCATCAGTGAACAGGGGGTGTACGAGCAGTACTTC
J gene: TRBJ2-3; V gene: TRBV7-2; CDR3 length: 14; clone size: NA; D gene: NA; CDR3 protein: CATSLRGSTDTQYF; CDR3 DNA: TGTGCCACCAGCTTAAGGGGCAGCACAGATACGCAGTATTTT
J gene: TRBJ2-5; V gene: TRBV27; CDR3 length: 16; clone size: many; D gene: TRBD2; CDR3 protein: CARSSGGAGLLETQYF; CDR3 DNA: TGTGCCCGCTCTAGCGGGGGGGCCGGTTTGTTAGAGACCCAGTACTTC
J gene: TRBJ2-1; V gene: TRBV20-1; CDR3 length: 14; clone size: NA; D gene: TRBD1; CDR3 protein: CSARRRTGWNEQFF; CDR3 DNA: TGCAGTGCTAGAAGAAGGACAGGGTGGAATGAGCAGTTCTTC
J gene: TRBJ1-3; V gene: TRBV5-1; CDR3 length: 13; clone size: few; D gene: NA; CDR3 protein: CASRQVVGNTIYF; CDR3 DNA: TGCGCCAGCAGGCAGGTCGTTGGAAACACCATATATTTT
J gene: TRBJ2-3; V gene: TRBV25-1; CDR3 length: 16; clone size: few; D gene: NA; CDR3 protein: CASSDWQAQRTDTQYF; CDR3 DNA: TGTGCCAGCAGTGATTGGCAGGCCCAACGCACAGATACGCAGTATTTT
J gene: TRBJ2-2; V gene: TRBV9; CDR3 length: 15; clone size: NA; D gene: TRBD1; CDR3 protein: CASSVGQGAFGELFF; CDR3 DNA: TGTGCCAGCAGCGTAGGACAGGGCGCTTTCGGGGAGCTGTTTTTT
J gene: TRBJ2-5; V gene: TRBV7-3; CDR3 length: 14; clone size: many; D gene: TRBD2; CDR3 protein: CASSNGGAGQTQYF; CDR3 DNA: TGTGCCAGCAGCAACGGGGGGGCCGGGCAGACCCAGTACTTC
J gene: TRBJ2-3; V gene: TRBV11-2; CDR3 length: 14; clone size: few; D gene: TRBD2; CDR3 protein: CASSLGTSKDTQYF; CDR3 DNA: TGTGCCAGCAGCTTGGGGACTAGCAAAGATACGCAGTATTTT
J gene: TRBJ2-7; V gene: TRBV12-3/TRBV12-4; CDR3 length: 13; clone size: NA; D gene: NA; CDR3 protein: CASRREASYEQYF; CDR3 DNA: TGTGCCAGCCGCCGAGAGGCCTCCTACGAGCAGTACTTC
J gene: TRBJ2-3; V gene: TRBV7-2; CDR3 length: 16; clone size: once; D gene: TRBD2; CDR3 protein: CASSLLPAGNTDTQYF; CDR3 DNA: TGTGCCAGCAGCTTACTCCCAGCGGGGAACACAGATACGCAGTATTTT
J gene: TRBJ2-1; V gene: TRBV12-3/TRBV12-4; CDR3 length: 13; clone size: many; D gene: NA; CDR3 protein: CASSPQVGNEQFF; CDR3 DNA: TGTGCCAGCAGTCCCCAGGTGGGGAATGAGCAGTTCTTC
J gene: TRBJ2-3; V gene: TRBV28; CDR3 length: 13; clone size: NA; D gene: TRBD2; CDR3 protein: CASSLGGSDTQYF; CDR3 DNA: TGTGCCAGCAGTTTGGGAGGGTCAGATACGCAGTATTTT
J gene: TRBJ2-1; V gene: TRBV18; CDR3 length: 14; clone size: few; D gene: NA; CDR3 protein: CASSPRADHDEQFF; CDR3 DNA: TGTGCCAGCTCACCTCGTGCCGATCACGATGAGCAGTTCTTC
J gene: TRBJ2-1; V gene: TRBV18; CDR3 length: 15; clone size: few; D gene: TRBD1; CDR3 protein: CASSPATGEYVKQFF; CDR3 DNA: TGTGCCAGCTCACCCGCTACAGGGGAATATGTCAAGCAGTTCTTC
J gene: TRBJ2-1; V gene: TRBV12-3/TRBV12-4; CDR3 length: 10; clone size: NA; D gene: NA; CDR3 protein: CASSSNEQFF; CDR3 DNA: TGTGCCAGCAGCAGCAATGAGCAGTTCTTC
J gene: TRBJ1-6; V gene: TRBV4-1; CDR3 length: 18; clone size: NA; D gene: TRBD1; CDR3 protein: CASSQDPRQGKADSPLHF; CDR3 DNA: TGCGCCAGCAGCCAAGATCCCAGACAGGGGAAGGCAGATTCACCCCTCCACTTT
J gene: TRBJ1-1; V gene: TRBV20-1; CDR3 length: 11; clone size: NA; D gene: NA; CDR3 protein: CTHWRGTEAFF; CDR3 DNA: TGCACCCATTGGAGGGGAACTGAAGCTTTCTTT
J gene: TRBJ1-6; V gene: TRBV20-1; CDR3 length: 17; clone size: few; D gene: NA; CDR3 protein: CSAREWVGITDNSPLHF; CDR3 DNA: TGCAGTGCTAGAGAGTGGGTAGGGATTACCGATAATTCACCCCTCCACTTT
J gene: TRBJ2-7; V gene: TRBV6-2/TRBV6-3; CDR3 length: 14; clone size: NA; D gene: NA; CDR3 protein: CASSYSLPVDEQYF; CDR3 DNA: TGTGCCAGCAGTTACTCCCTGCCCGTGGACGAGCAGTACTTC
J gene: TRBJ2-1; V gene: TRBV7-7; CDR3 length: 14; clone size: many; D gene: NA; CDR3 protein: CASSYGPVGGEQFF; CDR3 DNA: TGTGCTAGCAGCTACGGACCCGTTGGGGGTGAGCAGTTCTTC
J gene: TRBJ2-1; V gene: TRBV6-2/TRBV6-3; CDR3 length: 19; clone size: few; D gene: TRBD2; CDR3 protein: CASSYPGSGGGQIYNEQFF; CDR3 DNA: TGTGCCAGCAGTTACCCGGGGAGCGGGGGAGGTCAGATCTACAATGAGCAGTTCTTC
J gene: TRBJ2-3; V gene: TRBV7-9; CDR3 length: 15; clone size: few; D gene: TRBD2; CDR3 protein: CASRTSGGSTDTQYF; CDR3 DNA: TGTGCCAGCCGAACCAGCGGGGGATCAACAGATACGCAGTATTTT
J gene: TRBJ1-1; V gene: TRBV5-1; CDR3 length: 14; clone size: many; D gene: NA; CDR3 protein: CASSLSVSNTEAFF; CDR3 DNA: TGCGCCAGCAGCTTGTCGGTTTCGAACACTGAAGCTTTCTTT
J gene: TRBJ1-3; V gene: TRBV19; CDR3 length: 13; clone size: NA; D gene: NA; CDR3 protein: CASTIASGNTIYF; CDR3 DNA: TGTGCCAGTACCATTGCCTCTGGAAACACCATATATTTT
J gene: TRBJ1-6; V gene: TRBV4-3; CDR3 length: 19; clone size: few; D gene: TRBD1; CDR3 protein: CASSQDPPFPGQANSPLHF; CDR3 DNA: TGCGCCAGCAGCCAAGACCCTCCCTTTCCGGGACAGGCGAATTCACCCCTCCACTTT
J gene: TRBJ1-6; V gene: TRBV10-3; CDR3 length: 16; clone size: NA; D gene: TRBD1; CDR3 protein: CAISTGQSPSASPLHF; CDR3 DNA: TGTGCCATCAGTACGGGACAGTCCCCATCCGCATCACCCCTCCACTTT
J gene: TRBJ2-2; V gene: TRBV6-6; CDR3 length: 15; clone size: few; D gene: NA; CDR3 protein: CASSYVRLNTGELFF; CDR3 DNA: TGTGCCAGCAGTTACGTTAGGCTGAACACCGGGGAGCTGTTTTTT
J gene: TRBJ2-5; V gene: TRBV4-1; CDR3 length: 16; clone size: NA; D gene: TRBD1; CDR3 protein: CASSQVWDRTQETQYF; CDR3 DNA: TGCGCCAGCAGCCAGGTATGGGACAGAACCCAAGAGACCCAGTACTTC
J gene: TRBJ1-6; V gene: TRBV21-1; CDR3 length: 14; clone size: many; D gene: NA; CDR3 protein: CASSRRRGNSPLHF; CDR3 DNA: TGTGCCAGCAGCCGTCGGAGGGGCAATTCACCCCTCCACTTT
J gene: TRBJ2-3; V gene: TRBV7-3; CDR3 length: 15; clone size: few; D gene: TRBD2; CDR3 protein: CASSLNAGGPYTQYF; CDR3 DNA: TGTGCCAGCAGCTTAAACGCGGGGGGGCCGTATACGCAGTATTTT
J gene: TRBJ2-5; V gene: TRBV4-1; CDR3 length: 16; clone size: NA; D gene: TRBD2; CDR3 protein: CASSLGTSRRQETQYF; CDR3 DNA: TGCGCCAGCAGCCTGGGGACTAGCAGGCGACAAGAGACCCAGTACTTC
J gene: TRBJ2-5; V gene: TRBV24-1; CDR3 length: 14; clone size: many; D gene: NA; CDR3 protein: CATSDPRTEETQYF; CDR3 DNA: TGTGCCACCAGTGATCCCCGGACAGAAGAGACCCAGTACTTC
J gene: TRBJ2-1; V gene: TRBV4-1; CDR3 length: 16; clone size: NA; D gene: TRBD2; CDR3 protein: CASSQARASGGGEQFF; CDR3 DNA: TGCGCCAGCAGCCAAGCGAGGGCTAGCGGGGGAGGAGAGCAGTTCTTC
J gene: TRBJ1-5; V gene: TRBV19; CDR3 length: 12; clone size: few; D gene: NA; CDR3 protein: CASSIGQGPQHF; CDR3 DNA: TGTGCCAGTAGTATAGGACAAGGGCCCCAGCATTTT
J gene: TRBJ1-5; V gene: TRBV6-6; CDR3 length: 14; clone size: many; D gene: NA; CDR3 protein: CASGPSDSNQPQHF; CDR3 DNA: TGTGCCAGCGGACCCTCGGATAGCAATCAGCCCCAGCATTTT
J gene: TRBJ1-1; V gene: TRBV20-1; CDR3 length: 14; clone size: many; D gene: NA; CDR3 protein: CSARDGDTYTEAFF; CDR3 DNA: TGCAGTGCTAGAGATGGGGACACATACACTGAAGCTTTCTTT
J gene: TRBJ2-1; V gene: TRBV10-3; CDR3 length: 12; clone size: NA; D gene: NA; CDR3 protein: CAISSSGVGQFF; CDR3 DNA: TGTGCCATCTCTTCCTCGGGGGTCGGGCAGTTCTTC
J gene: TRBJ2-6; V gene: TRBV4-1; CDR3 length: 17; clone size: NA; D gene: NA; CDR3 protein: CASSHLTILSGANVLTF; CDR3 DNA: TGCGCCAGCAGCCACCTGACTATTCTCTCTGGGGCCAACGTCCTGACTTTC
J gene: TRBJ1-6; V gene: TRBV4-1; CDR3 length: 16; clone size: many; D gene: TRBD1; CDR3 protein: CASSQDPPGGHSPLHF; CDR3 DNA: TGCGCCAGCAGCCAAGATCCCCCAGGGGGCCACTCACCCCTCCACTTT
J gene: TRBJ1-2; V gene: TRBV28; CDR3 length: 13; clone size: NA; D gene: NA; CDR3 protein: CASRPGRGYGYTF; CDR3 DNA: TGTGCCAGCAGGCCCGGGAGGGGCTATGGCTACACCTTC
J gene: TRBJ2-1; V gene: TRBV5-6; CDR3 length: 17; clone size: few; D gene: NA; CDR3 protein: CASSPWRGRNSYNEQFF; CDR3 DNA: TGTGCCAGCAGCCCGTGGAGGGGGCGGAACTCCTACAATGAGCAGTTCTTC
J gene: TRBJ2-7; V gene: TRBV6-2/TRBV6-3; CDR3 length: 12; clone size: few; D gene: NA; CDR3 protein: CASSYSAHEQYF; CDR3 DNA: TGTGCCAGCAGTTACTCGGCCCACGAGCAGTACTTC
J gene: TRBJ2-2; V gene: TRBV5-1; CDR3 length: 14; clone size: few; D gene: NA; CDR3 protein: CASSLTQETGELFF; CDR3 DNA: TGCGCCAGCAGCTTGACCCAGGAGACCGGGGAGCTGTTTTTT
J gene: TRBJ1-1; V gene: TRBV6-5; CDR3 length: 14; clone size: few; D gene: NA; CDR3 protein: CASSSGRPNTEAFF; CDR3 DNA: TGTGCCAGCAGTTCAGGGCGGCCGAACACTGAAGCTTTCTTT
J gene: TRBJ2-3; V gene: TRBV5-1; CDR3 length: 15; clone size: many; D gene: NA; CDR3 protein: CASSWTSGTTDTQYF; CDR3 DNA: TGCGCCAGCAGCTGGACCTCCGGGACCACAGATACGCAGTATTTT
J gene: TRBJ2-2; V gene: TRBV7-9; CDR3 length: 17; clone size: NA; D gene: NA; CDR3 protein: CASSLALGPGNTGELFF; CDR3 DNA: TGTGCCAGCAGCTTAGCCCTCGGCCCTGGGAACACCGGGGAGCTGTTTTTT
J gene: TRBJ2-7; V gene: TRBV9; CDR3 length: 15; clone size: NA; D gene: NA; CDR3 protein: CASSVGRGKPYEQYF; CDR3 DNA: TGTGCCAGCAGCGTCGGCAGGGGAAAACCCTACGAGCAGTACTTC
J gene: TRBJ2-5; V gene: TRBV5-1; CDR3 length: 14; clone size: many; D gene: TRBD1; CDR3 protein: CASSRTGDAETQYF; CDR3 DNA: TGCGCCAGCAGCCGAACAGGGGATGCAGAGACCCAGTACTTC
J gene: TRBJ1-6; V gene: TRBV7-9; CDR3 length: 15; clone size: many; D gene: TRBD1; CDR3 protein: CASSTGGSYNSPLHF; CDR3 DNA: TGTGCCAGCAGCACAGGGGGGTCCTATAATTCACCCCTCCACTTT
J gene: TRBJ2-3; V gene: TRBV11-2; CDR3 length: 17; clone size: few; D gene: TRBD2; CDR3 protein: CASSTRLAGYATDTQYF; CDR3 DNA: TGTGCCAGCAGCACCCGTTTAGCGGGGTATGCCACAGATACGCAGTATTTT
J gene: TRBJ2-1; V gene: TRBV20-1; CDR3 length: 16; clone size: NA; D gene: NA; CDR3 protein: CSALSPRGGAYNEQFF; CDR3 DNA: TGCAGTGCCCTCTCCCCCAGAGGGGGGGCCTACAATGAGCAGTTCTTC
J gene: TRBJ2-3; V gene: TRBV7-2; CDR3 length: 14; clone size: many; D gene: NA; CDR3 protein: CASRPGRGTDTQYF; CDR3 DNA: TGTGCCAGCAGGCCGGGTCGAGGCACAGATACGCAGTATTTT
J gene: TRBJ2-1; V gene: TRBV4-3; CDR3 length: 15; clone size: NA; D gene: TRBD2; CDR3 protein: CASSQDGSSGNEQFF; CDR3 DNA: TGCGCCAGCAGCCAAGATGGATCTAGCGGCAATGAGCAGTTCTTC
J gene: TRBJ1-2; V gene: TRBV6-5; CDR3 length: 14; clone size: few; D gene: TRBD1; CDR3 protein: CASRRQGTNYGYTF; CDR3 DNA: TGTGCCAGCAGGAGACAGGGGACTAACTATGGCTACACCTTC
J gene: TRBJ2-3; V gene: TRBV20-1; CDR3 length: 15; clone size: few; D gene: TRBD2; CDR3 protein: CSAHNVAGGTDTQYF; CDR3 DNA: TGCAGTGCTCACAACGTGGCGGGGGGCACAGATACGCAGTATTTT
J gene: TRBJ2-2; V gene: TRBV7-8; CDR3 length: 18; clone size: few; D gene: TRBD1; CDR3 protein: CASSPQQTGGVDTGELFF; CDR3 DNA: TGTGCCAGCAGCCCTCAACAAACAGGGGGCGTCGACACCGGGGAGCTGTTTTTT
J gene: TRBJ1-2; V gene: TRBV5-5; CDR3 length: 15; clone size: NA; D gene: NA; CDR3 protein: CASSTAEAGTYGYTF; CDR3 DNA: TGTGCCAGCAGCACTGCAGAGGCAGGCACATATGGCTACACCTTC
J gene: TRBJ2-4; V gene: TRBV29-1; CDR3 length: 13; clone size: NA; D gene: NA; CDR3 protein: CSVETGEDIIQYF; CDR3 DNA: TGCAGCGTTGAGACTGGGGAGGATATTATTCAGTACTTC